This T cell receptor (beta chain) was found in a study of T-cell memory formation after mild COVID-19 (dated by TCRdb to the early 2020s). Some background on the complete study: TCR sequence clusters from the two donors were found to be largely donor specific. In a couple of donors, T-cell clones that expanded and contracted after mild COVID-19 were tracked by sequencing TCRalpha and TCRbeta repertoires over time. The cohort was made up of two young adult volunteers, one female and one male, who were previously healthy. What the work shows at the level of the full study, not this receptor alone: Some responding clones were detected in pre-infection memory, suggesting pre-existing cross-reactive memory T cells joined the SARS-CoV-2 response. Contracting CD4+ clones appeared mostly in the CM and EM memory subsets, whereas CD8+ clones were enriched in EMRA. The study included only a couple of mild cases, and larger cohorts that include severe cases with pre-infection samples were judged to be necessary. From day 15 to 85, contracting clones showed balanced CD4/CD8 phenotypes, whereas a second wave of clones that expanded from day 15 to 37 leaned towards CD4+. The second-wave clones that peaked on day 37 were not confirmed to be SARS-CoV-2 specific.

Points on this clonotype: Its antigen is unknown. The sample holds no much larger clone one base away, and base qualities are not on file.

Sequenced using an Illumina NovaSeq 6000. TCRalpha and TCRbeta cDNA libraries were constructed by 5'RACE with constant-segment primers, with sample barcodes and unique molecular identifiers being introduced. Trizol reagent was used to extract RNA from every sample. Amplification of the libraries took two PCR steps, and the second step added a second sample barcode plus Illumina TruSeq adapters. Sequencing of libraries was performed on an Illumina NovaSeq with 2 x 150 bp paired-end reads. In the paper's pipeline: Demultiplexing of reads and collapsing into UMI-guided consensus sequences were performed with migec v1.2.7. Using mixcr v2.1.11, UMI consensuses were aligned to TRA and TRB V and J templates and then assembled into clonotypes. Clonotypes were classified as expanded or contracted when called significant by both edgeR and NoisET, with noise models trained on biological replicates. For edgeR calls, the cutoffs were a false discovery rate-adjusted p below 0.01 and a log2 fold-change threshold of 1. As an exploratory analysis of dynamics, max-normalized trajectories of the 1000 most abundant clonotypes were examined by PCA with hierarchical clustering. Each responding clone was given a CD4 or CD8 phenotype based on the CD4+ and CD8+ repertoires, which had been sequenced separately. TCRdb reanalyzed the raw reads on its own, using fastp at Q25 for trimming and MiXCR for clone calling, and kept in-frame beta chains. Each record represents a unique CDR3 protein, reported with the most common genes and DNA among its rows. These V and J calls derive from TCRdb rather than the authors' analysis. The table for this sample lists about 430,000 distinct CDR3 sequences; roughly 24% of them were counted only once. The top ten clones comprise around 8.8% of the sample.

Counted from cysteine to phenylalanine, this CDR3 has 14 amino acids. CDR3 DNA is the only sequence kept; it has 42 bases, read in frame from the first base. From a lookup of the germline V gene, CDR1 and CDR2 are SQVTM and ANQGSEA. The V and J ends are trimmed by 3 bases and 0 bases, leaving 12 bases between them. Ficoll-Paque density gradient centrifugation was used to isolate PBMCs. Sequenced material: PBMCs or a T cell subset sorted from them (not recorded which). This chain is built from TRBV29-1 and TRBJ2-7, with the D gene not confidently named. This sequence originates from an adult woman who had mild COVID-19 (a few samples of this study predate the infection). The sample titles of this study are shuffled in the database, so cell type and time point are left out; the donor was told from shared clones. The CDR3 region has the sequence CSVEFSAYSYEQYF. The nucleotides are TGCAGCGTTGAGTTCTCCGCGTACTCCTACGAGCAGTACTTC.